The 31 T cell receptor beta chains presented below share a single source sample, sequenced in a study of control samples from healthy donors and cancer patients. Clones were sequenced by immunoSEQ multiplex PCR, and TCRdb holds only the in-frame ones, with some missing. The repertoire includes over 80,000 clones, roughly 91% of them detected once, and 15% to 19% sits in the top ten. Sequencing used blood. These receptors all stem from a man under 40 in good health.

This clone has a handful of counts. This rearrangement joins TRBV30 to TRBJ1-2, with D maybe TRBD1 (5 bases). The CDR3 extends over 13 amino acids. Germline CDR1 and CDR2: GTSNPN and SVGIG (reference sequence). V lost 4 bases and J 5 bases, leaving 14 bases between the germline ends. CDR3 protein: CAWNYGGRYGYTF. The CDR3 coding sequence is TGTGCCTGGAACTACGGGGGAAGGTATGGCTACACCTTC.

The chain is built from TRBV11-1 and TRBJ1-1; the D is unclear. Germline V gene lookup returns CDR1 SGHAT and CDR2 FQDESV (reference sequence). V shed 5 bases and J shed 1 base, with 8 bases lying between them. This CDR3 is 13 amino acids long. The CDR3 DNA reads as TGTGCCAGCAGCCCGGAACCGAACACTGAAGCTTTCTTT. Encoded protein: CASSPEPNTEAFF.

The chain uses TRBV5-1 and TRBJ2-5; D possibly uses TRBD1 or TRBD2 (5 bases each). With 1 base removed from V and 5 bases from J, the gap between germline ends came to 21 bases. This CDR3 is 17 amino acids long. Germline V gives CDR1 SGHRS, CDR2 YFSETQ. The DNA of the CDR3 is TGCGCCAGCAGCTTGTTCCTCGGAGGTAAAGGGACGGAGACCCAGTACTTC. Its protein product is CASSLFLGGKGTETQYF.

This rearrangement joins TRBV5-3 to TRBJ1-5; TRBD1 is a possible D gene (5 bases). TRBV5-3 is designated an ORF whose function remains uncertain. With 5 bases removed from V and 3 bases from J, the gap between germline ends came to 12 bases. The CDR3 extends over 14 amino acids. As DNA, the CDR3 is TGTGCCAGAAGGGGGGAGGGGCCCAATCAGCCCCAGCATTTT. This codes for CARRGEGPNQPQHF.

V is TRBV25-1 and J is TRBJ1-1, with TRBD1 as a possible D gene (5 bases). Trimming left V 6 bases short and J 1 base short, with 15 bases between. Per germline, CDR1 MGHDK and CDR2 SYGVNS. CDR3 length equals 15 residues. DNA for the CDR3: TGTGCCAGCAGGGGTCTTGGGGGGACGAACACTGAAGCTTTCTTT. It codes for CASRGLGGTNTEAFF.

This clone was recorded only once. V usage is TRBV7-8 and J usage is TRBJ1-2; 8 bases line up with TRBD1. Germline V gene lookup returns CDR1 SGHVS and CDR2 FQNEAQ. The CDR3 spans 14 residues. V was pared by 3 bases and J by 3 bases, with 3 bases of the junction left unmatched. The CDR3 here is CASSFHRGDYGYTF. The CDR3 DNA follows: TGTGCCAGCAGCTTCCACAGGGGGGACTATGGCTACACCTTC.

In its sample, this clone was seen once. The V call is TRBV27, the J call TRBJ2-7; TRBD1 matches at 7 bases. The ends lost 2 bases at V and 5 bases at J; junction bases unmatched: 3. The CDR3 is 13 amino acids. The V gene's germline CDR1 is MNHEY and CDR2 SMNVEV (reference sequence). The CDR3: CASSLNRGNEQYF. For the CDR3, the DNA is TGTGCCAGCAGTTTAAACAGGGGTAACGAGCAGTACTTC.

This rearrangement joins TRBV19 to TRBJ1-2, with 7 bases matching TRBD1. CDR1 and CDR2 from the germline V gene are LNHDA and SQIVND (reference sequence). Germline trimming cut 5 bases from V and 4 bases from J; bases unmatched to any gene: 10. The CDR3 length is 15 residues. The CDR3: CASSPEQGPSYGYTF. CDR3 DNA sequence: TGTGCCAGTAGTCCAGAACAGGGGCCTTCCTATGGCTACACCTTC.

The chain is built from TRBV28 and TRBJ1-5, with D perhaps matching TRBD1 (6 bases). Germline V gene data show CDR1 as MDHEN and CDR2 as SYDVKM. The CDR3 is 15 amino acids. The V and J ends lost 8 bases and 5 bases respectively, with 19 bases between them. The CDR3 nucleotides read TGTGCCAGCCTACCCGAACAGGGCACCTATCAGCCCCAGCATTTT. Its translation: CASLPEQGTYQPQHF.

The V call is TRBV10-3, the J call TRBJ2-2, with 11 bases fitting TRBD2. Looked up from germline, CDR1 is ENHRY and CDR2 is SYGVKD. J gave up 6 bases and V 0 bases, and 9 bases lay outside the gene matches. The CDR3 consists of 18 residues. The CDR3 coding sequence is TGTGCCATCAGTGAGTCGTTCGGTCTAGCGGGAGGTTCCGGGGAGCTGTTTTTT. Its translation is CAISESFGLAGGSGELFF.

The chain uses TRBV27 and TRBJ2-5, with 10 nucleotides matching TRBD1. The germline CDR1 and CDR2 sequences are MNHEY and SMNVEV (reference sequence). The V segment lost 2 bases and the J segment 4 bases; nucleotides outside the gene matches: 4. This CDR3 is 15 amino acids long. CDR3 coding DNA: TGTGCCAGCAGTTTAGGACAGGGGGTAGGAGAGACCCAGTACTTC. This sequence encodes CASSLGQGVGETQYF.

The V gene is TRBV10-2, the J gene TRBJ1-1; maybe TRBD1 (5 bases). V shed 0 bases and J shed 0 bases, with 11 bases lying between them. Germline CDR1 is WSHSY and CDR2 is SAAADI. The CDR3 runs 16 residues. This chain's CDR3 is CASSESSGSLNTEAFF. CDR3 DNA: TGCGCCAGCAGTGAGTCCTCAGGGTCCCTGAACACTGAAGCTTTCTTT.

The chain couples TRBV9 to TRBJ1-6; possible D gene TRBD1, 5 bases. This CDR3 has 16 amino acids. V was pared by 0 bases and J by 6 bases, with 13 bases between. Germline CDR1 reads SGDLS; CDR2 reads YYNGEE. CDR3 nucleotides: TGTGCCAGCAGCGTAGAGGGCCTAAGGGGTAATTCACCCCTCCACTTT. Translation: CASSVEGLRGNSPLHF.

The table lists this clone with a few counts. CDR3 bases: TGTGCCAGCAGGGGAGAAAGGACAGGTTTCCACGAGCAGTACTTC. Translating gives CASRGERTGFHEQYF. J is TRBJ2-7 and V is TRBV27, with 7 bases matching TRBD1. V lost 6 bases, J lost 5 bases, and 13 bases stayed unmatched. The CDR3 extends over 15 amino acids. Germline CDR1 is MNHEY and CDR2 is SMNVEV (reference sequence).

This chain uses TRBV30 with TRBJ2-7; 10 nucleotides line up with TRBD1. The CDR3 is 17 amino acids. The ends lost 5 bases at V and 2 bases at J; junction bases unmatched: 15. Germline CDR1 and CDR2: GTSNPN and SVGIG (reference sequence). The CDR3 DNA reads as TGTGCCTGGTTCAATCCGGGACAGGGGCTACTTCCCTACGAGCAGTACTTC. This encodes CAWFNPGQGLLPYEQYF.

The chain is built from TRBV11-1 and TRBJ1-1; 8 bases are a match to TRBD1. The CDR3 covers 14 residues. Germline CDR1 is SGHAT and CDR2 is FQDESV (reference sequence). V dropped 3 bases and J dropped 8; count of bases not matched to a gene: 8. CDR3 in DNA: TGTGCCAGCAGCTTTGCGGTGGGACAGGACGAAGCTTTCTTT. Translating it yields CASSFAVGQDEAFF.

The chain links TRBV12-3 or TRBV12-4 to TRBJ2-7, with 7 bases matching TRBD1. V shed 6 bases, J shed 1 base, and the junction held 3 bases outside the gene matches. The CDR3 covers 13 residues. In nucleotides, the CDR3 is TGTGCCAGCAGCATACAGGGGTCCTACGAGCAGTACTTC. It is translated as CASSIQGSYEQYF.

The V gene is TRBV3-1 (or the pseudogene TRBV3-2), the J gene TRBJ2-2; 8 positions agree with TRBD1. The trim removed 0 bases at V and 5 bases at J, leaving 5 bases unmatched. The germline CDR1 and CDR2 sequences are LGHDT and YNNKEL (reference sequence). This CDR3 spans 16 amino acids. CDR3 DNA sequence: TGTGCCAGCAGCCAAGACAGGGGGCGAGGGACCGGGGAGCTGTTTTTT. It codes for CASSQDRGRGTGELFF.

The rearrangement links TRBV27 to TRBJ2-4, with D maybe TRBD2 (6 bases). This CDR3 region has 20 residues. Per germline, CDR1 MNHEY and CDR2 SMNVEV (reference sequence). Trimming took 6 bases from V and 3 from J, leaving 30 bases between them. The CDR3 DNA reads as TGTGCCAGCAGCCCGCGGGTTGAAGGGACTCCCTCTTTGGGCAAAAACATTCAGTACTTC. Translation: CASSPRVEGTPSLGKNIQYF.

The chain employs TRBV25-1 and TRBJ1-5, with 7 positions matching TRBD1. The CDR3 extends over 14 amino acids. The germline gives CDR1 MGHDK, CDR2 SYGVNS. Germline trimming cut 2 bases from V and 5 bases from J; bases unmatched to any gene: 3. The CDR3 here is CASSEGTAHQPQHF. The CDR3 DNA reads TGTGCCAGCAGTGAAGGGACAGCCCATCAGCCCCAGCATTTT.

As concerns this clone: Different DNA sequences within this sample yield the same CDR3. This rearrangement joins TRBV7-3 to TRBJ2-2; 7 positions match TRBD1. This CDR3 region has 15 residues. After removal of 5 bases from V and 0 bases from J, the junction contained 3 bases not matched to a gene. Germline lookup yields CDR1 SGHTA and CDR2 FQGTGA. The CDR3 region has the DNA TGTGCCAGCAGCCCGACAGGGACGAACACCGGGGAGCTGTTTTTT. This translates into CASSPTGTNTGELFF.

This clone has only one observation. J is TRBJ2-1 and V is TRBV19; 11 bases are a match to TRBD1. CDR1 is LNHDA and CDR2 is SQIVND in the germline V gene (reference sequence). The CDR3 covers 16 residues. J gave up 1 base and V 4 bases, and 3 bases lay outside the gene matches. CDR3 DNA sequence: TGTGCCAGTAGTACCGGACAGGGGGCGTCCTACAATGAGCAGTTCTTC. It specifies CASSTGQGASYNEQFF.

This clone turned up a few times. V usage is TRBV19 and J usage is TRBJ1-4, with 9 bases lining up with TRBD1. The germline V gene has CDR1 LNHDA and CDR2 SQIVND (reference sequence). The junction had 11 bases not matched to a gene; V was cut back by 6 bases and J by 9 bases. CDR3 length: 15 amino acids. CDR3 loop: CASRESGTGRKKLFF. CDR3 coding DNA: TGTGCCAGTAGGGAATCCGGGACAGGGAGGAAAAAACTGTTTTTT.

The V gene is TRBV20-1, the J gene TRBJ2-7, with TRBD1 as a possible D gene (5 bases). Germline V lookup: CDR1 DFQATT, CDR2 SNEGSKA (reference sequence). The CDR3 extends over 11 amino acids. V lost 3 bases, J lost 7 bases, and 10 bases lay in between. DNA of the CDR3: TGCAGTGCTAGCAGGGTAGGGGAGCAGTACTTC. Translation gives CSASRVGEQYF.

This clone was picked up one time. This chain joins TRBV28 and TRBJ1-3; 7 nucleotides line up with TRBD1. The germline CDR1 and CDR2 sequences are MDHEN and SYDVKM. The V gene end was trimmed by 5 bases and the J gene end by 8 bases; junction bases not matched to a gene: 3. CDR3 size: 12 residues. The CDR3 DNA follows: TGTGCCAGCAGTCTCAGGGGGGACACCATATATTTT. Encoded protein: CASSLRGDTIYF.

V and J are TRBV18 and TRBJ2-7; D gene unclear. This CDR3 is built from 15 residues. V gave up 4 bases and J gave up 0 bases, with 13 bases separating them. Germline V gives CDR1 KGHSH, CDR2 LQKENI. The CDR3 sequence is CASSLSSGGSYEQYF. In DNA form, the CDR3 reads TGTGCCAGCTCACTCTCGTCCGGCGGCTCCTACGAGCAGTACTTC. The full variable domain, its missing parts supplied by reference TRBV18 and TRBJ2-7, is NAGVMQNPRHLVRRRGQEARLRCSPMKGHSHVYWYRQLPEEGLKFMVYLQKENIIDESGMPKERFSAEFPKEGPSILRIQQVVRGDSAAYFCASSLSSGGSYEQYFGPGTRLTVT.

CDR3 nucleotide sequence: TGTGCCAGCAGTCTCGGACGGCAAGTAGACTACACCTTC. Protein sequence: CASSLGRQVDYTF. V usage is TRBV7-2 and J usage is TRBJ1-2; D is uncertain. With 6 bases removed from V and 10 bases from J, the gap between germline ends came to 18 bases. The CDR3 is 13 residues long. The germline CDR1 and CDR2 sequences are SGHTA and FQGNSA.

The CDR3 is CARSLESPTGLSGDNQPQHF. The CDR3 nucleotides read TGTGCCAGAAGCTTGGAATCCCCGACAGGCCTCTCAGGTGACAATCAGCCCCAGCATTTT. The chain links TRBV5-3 to TRBJ1-5; possible D gene TRBD1, 6 bases. TRBV5-3 qualifies as an ORF whose function is uncertain. Trimming took 0 bases from V and 3 from J, leaving 25 bases between them. The CDR3 loop spans 20 amino acids.

This rearrangement joins TRBV11-3 to TRBJ2-1; 14 bases align to TRBD2. V shed 3 bases, J shed 4 bases, and the junction held 5 bases outside the gene matches. The CDR3 extends over 17 amino acids. The V gene's germline CDR1 is SGHNT and CDR2 YENEEA. CDR3 sequence: CASSFGTSGSSYNEQFF. DNA of the CDR3: TGTGCCAGCAGCTTCGGGACTAGCGGGAGTAGTTACAATGAGCAGTTCTTC.

This clone was seen only once. The J gene is TRBJ2-1, the V gene TRBV7-9; 10 nucleotides line up with TRBD2. V was clipped by 5 bases and J by 3 bases; unmatched bases: 7. The CDR3 contains 16 residues. CDR1 is SEHNR, CDR2 FQNEAQ, per germline (reference sequence). The CDR3 is CASSEAGTSDYNEQFF. CDR3 coding DNA: TGTGCCAGCAGCGAAGCCGGGACTAGCGACTACAATGAGCAGTTCTTC.

The chain employs TRBV30 and TRBJ1-5; the D is unclear. CDR1 is GTSNPN and CDR2 is SVGIG in the germline V gene (reference sequence). V lost 0 bases to trimming and J lost 3 bases, with 9 bases between them. The CDR3 is 14 residues long. The CDR3 reads CAWSVDSFNQPQHF. CDR3 sequence (DNA): TGTGCCTGGAGTGTCGATAGCTTCAATCAGCCCCAGCATTTT.